The 30 T cell receptor beta chains presented below share a single source sample, sequenced in a study of blood T cell repertoires in COVID-19. Produced via immunoSEQ multiplex PCR; TCRdb's table is partial and in-frame only. Seen here are under 35,000 clones, over 75% observed once, and the top ten hold 35% to 55%. Material: peripheral blood. All receptors derive from a human donor in a cohort sampled during active COVID-19.

The chain uses TRBV9 and TRBJ1-1; D gene ambiguous. V was pared by 4 bases and J by 2 bases, with 15 bases between. Germline loops: CDR1 SGDLS, CDR2 YYNGEE. This CDR3 is built from 15 residues. CDR3 nucleotide sequence: TGTGCCAGCAGCAAGATGTCACACATAAACACTGAAGCTTTCTTT. Translated: CASSKMSHINTEAFF.

The chain couples TRBV19 to TRBJ2-5; D is perhaps TRBD1 (5 bases). CDR1 is LNHDA, CDR2 SQIVND, per germline (reference sequence). There are 13 residues in the CDR3. Between the trimmed V and J ends, which lost 3 bases and 5 bases, there was a span of 10 bases. The CDR3 loop reads CASSIQGTETQYF. The CDR3 bases are TGTGCCAGTAGTATCCAGGGAACGGAGACCCAGTACTTC.

This clone came up once. The chain carries TRBV6-2 or TRBV6-3 and TRBJ1-5, with 7 bases aligning to TRBD1. The length of the CDR3 is 18 residues. Germline V CDR1 and CDR2: MNHEY, SVGEGT. V was clipped by 4 bases and J by 0 bases; unmatched bases: 12. Here the CDR3 DNA reads TGTGCCAGCAGTTTCAGGGACAGCAGTTTTTATAGCAATCAGCCCCAGCATTTT. This sequence encodes CASSFRDSSFYSNQPQHF.

J is TRBJ2-1 and V is TRBV9; TRBD2 agrees at 12 bases. In germline, CDR1 is SGDLS, CDR2 YYNGEE. V was pared by 2 bases and J by 0 bases, with 0 bases of the junction left unmatched. The CDR3 covers 16 residues. The CDR3 loop reads CASSVTSGGSYNEQFF. The CDR3 DNA follows: TGTGCCAGCAGCGTGACTAGCGGGGGCTCCTACAATGAGCAGTTCTTC.

V and J are TRBV7-2 and TRBJ1-5; D is uncertain. Germline loops: CDR1 SGHTA, CDR2 FQGNSA. This CDR3 has 15 amino acids. The germline V and J ends were trimmed by 2 bases and 0 bases, with 8 bases remaining between them. Written as DNA, the CDR3 is TGTGCCAGCAGCTTAAGAGGGTATAGCAATCAGCCCCAGCATTTT. Translating gives CASSLRGYSNQPQHF.

V usage is TRBV10-3 and J usage is TRBJ2-3; tentatively, D is TRBD1 (6 bases). Trimming shortened V by 6 bases and J by 1 base, and 14 bases separated the two germline ends. Germline V gene sequence: CDR1 ENHRY, CDR2 SYGVKD. This CDR3 contains 15 residues. The CDR3 loop is CAISLQGKGTDTQYF. The CDR3 DNA is TGTGCCATCAGCCTACAGGGTAAGGGCACAGATACGCAGTATTTT.

The chain combines TRBV5-6 with TRBJ2-3; 10 bases are a match to TRBD2. This CDR3 has 15 amino acids. The ends lost 2 bases at V and 5 bases at J; junction bases unmatched: 5. Looked up from germline, CDR1 is SGHDT and CDR2 is YYEEEE. CDR3 DNA: TGTGCCAGCAGCTTTCCTAGCGGGGGCATAGATACGCAGTATTTT. As protein: CASSFPSGGIDTQYF.

The chain uses TRBV24-1 and TRBJ2-5; 7 bases fit TRBD2. Looked up from germline, CDR1 is KGHDR and CDR2 is SFDVKD. V was pared by 5 bases and J by 2 bases, with 10 bases of the junction left unmatched. The CDR3 has 16 residues. The CDR3, as DNA: TGTGCCACCAGTGTCTTTCGGGGGGTTGGGCAAGAGACCCAGTACTTC. Translation: CATSVFRGVGQETQYF.

The V call is TRBV6-5, the J call TRBJ1-1, with TRBD1 matching over 8 bases. The CDR3 totals 15 residues. With V trimmed by 2 bases and J by 4 bases, 6 bases remained unmatched. In germline, CDR1 is MNHEY, CDR2 SVGAGI. This chain's CDR3 is CASSYAQQGGTEAFF. In DNA form, the CDR3 reads TGTGCCAGCAGTTACGCACAACAGGGGGGCACTGAAGCTTTCTTT.

This chain uses TRBV6-5 with TRBJ2-7; D uncertain. CDR1 MNHEY and CDR2 SVGAGI come from the germline V gene. V lost 6 bases to trimming and J lost 3 bases, with 6 bases between them. The CDR3 is made up of 11 amino acids. The CDR3 DNA reads as TGTGCCAGCAGGTCGTTCTACGAGCAGTACTTC. This sequence encodes CASRSFYEQYF.

The rearrangement joins TRBV5-6 to TRBJ2-3, with D perhaps TRBD1 (6 bases). V lost 2 bases to trimming and J lost 5 bases, with 24 bases between them. The germline gives CDR1 SGHDT, CDR2 YYEEEE. This CDR3 is 18 amino acids long. The CDR3 sequence is CASSLPFRQVAFGDTQYF. The DNA of the CDR3 is TGTGCCAGCAGCTTACCTTTCCGACAGGTCGCCTTTGGAGATACGCAGTATTTT.

V gene TRBV6-5 combines with J gene TRBJ1-1; D is unresolved. The V end was cut by 1 base, the J end by 1 base, with 10 bases between. This CDR3 is built from 15 residues. Germline CDR1 reads MNHEY; CDR2 reads SVGAGI. The CDR3 nucleotides read TGTGCCAGCAGTTACTACAATCGCCCGAACACTGAAGCTTTCTTT. Translated: CASSYYNRPNTEAFF.

This clone appeared a few times. J is TRBJ1-5 and V is TRBV2, with D hard to call. With 1 base removed from V and 0 bases from J, the gap between germline ends came to 7 bases. This CDR3 spans 15 amino acids. Germline CDR1 reads SNHLY; CDR2 reads FYNNEI. The CDR3 is CASSEDRHSNQPQHF. Written as DNA, the CDR3 is TGTGCCAGCAGTGAAGACAGACATAGCAATCAGCCCCAGCATTTT.

This sequence joins TRBV7-9 and TRBJ2-5; 13 bases fit TRBD2. Germline V gene lookup returns CDR1 SEHNR and CDR2 FQNEAQ (reference sequence). With 5 bases clipped from V and 7 bases from J, the junction kept 10 bases outside the gene matches. This CDR3 comprises 16 residues. The CDR3, as DNA: TGTGCCAGCAGCCCTCGACTAGCGGGGGGCTTAGGGACCCAGTACTTC. Its translation: CASSPRLAGGLGTQYF.

The chain combines TRBV5-6 with TRBJ1-6, with 7 bases lining up with TRBD1. V lost 3 bases to trimming and J lost 7 bases; unmatched junction nucleotides: 7. Germline V gene data show CDR1 as SGHDT and CDR2 as YYEEEE. This CDR3 spans 15 amino acids. CDR3 in DNA: TGTGCCAGCAGCTCCACGACAGGGACCAATTCACCCCTCCACTTT. This gives the protein CASSSTTGTNSPLHF.

V gene TRBV6-1 combines with J gene TRBJ2-3; D is undetermined. This CDR3 contains 14 residues. V lost 3 bases and J 2 bases, leaving 9 bases between the germline ends. The germline V gene has CDR1 MNHNS and CDR2 SASEGT. CDR3 sequence (DNA): TGTGCCAGCAGTGAGGTCAGTCTCACAGATACGCAGTATTTT. It codes for CASSEVSLTDTQYF.

J is TRBJ1-1 and V is TRBV10-3; D perhaps matches TRBD1 (6 bases). V lost 0 bases and J 4 bases, leaving 9 bases between the germline ends. Germline V gives CDR1 ENHRY, CDR2 SYGVKD. The CDR3 is made up of 14 amino acids. DNA for the CDR3: TGTGCCATCAGTGAGTCTACACAGGGCACTGAAGCTTTCTTT. Protein sequence: CAISESTQGTEAFF.

This chain joins TRBV28 and TRBJ1-5; 7 nucleotides match TRBD1. The CDR3 is made up of 15 amino acids. Per the germline V gene, CDR1 is MDHEN and CDR2 is SYDVKM. With 5 bases clipped from V and 5 bases from J, the junction kept 9 bases outside the gene matches. The CDR3 DNA reads as TGTGCCAGCAGTCCCCAAGACAGGGTGGATCAGCCCCAGCATTTT. Translation: CASSPQDRVDQPQHF.

The V and J genes are TRBV6-5 and TRBJ2-6; D gene uncertain. The V and J ends lost 9 bases and 3 bases respectively, with 6 bases between them. Germline-derived CDR1 and CDR2 are MNHEY and SVGAGI. CDR3 size: 12 residues. The CDR3 nucleotides read TGTGCCAGTCGCGGTGGGGCCAACGTCCTGACTTTC. Its protein product is CASRGGANVLTF.

The rearrangement links TRBV10-1 to TRBJ2-3; 8 bases are shared with TRBD2. The CDR3 is 14 amino acids. Losses at the gene ends were 5 bases for V and 6 bases for J; bases not matched to a gene: 7. CDR1 and CDR2 from the germline V gene are WNHNN and SYGVQD (reference sequence). The CDR3 here is CASSSRGAVDTQYF. The CDR3 coding sequence is TGCGCCAGCAGTTCGCGGGGGGCCGTCGATACGCAGTATTTT.

The chain uses TRBV6-5 and TRBJ1-2, with D tentatively TRBD1 (6 bases). V lost 3 bases and J 7 bases, leaving 15 bases between the germline ends. CDR3 size: 14 residues. The germline V gene has CDR1 MNHEY and CDR2 SVGAGI. CDR3 amino acids: CASSYIQGSSGYTF. In DNA form, the CDR3 reads TGTGCCAGCAGTTATATACAGGGATCAAGTGGCTACACCTTC.

This clone was picked up one time. V usage is TRBV7-2 and J usage is TRBJ2-5; D is possibly TRBD2 (6 bases). V lost 3 bases and J 5 bases, leaving 13 bases between the germline ends. Germline V gives CDR1 SGHTA, CDR2 FQGNSA. The CDR3 runs 14 residues. The CDR3 is CASSLAGFGETQYF. The CDR3 region has the DNA TGTGCCAGCAGCTTGGCGGGGTTCGGGGAGACCCAGTACTTC.

The V gene is TRBV6-6, the J gene TRBJ1-3, with 7 bases aligning to TRBD1. The V segment lost 4 bases and the J segment 7 bases; nucleotides outside the gene matches: 7. CDR3 size: 14 residues. The germline CDR1 and CDR2 sequences are MNHNY and SVGAGI (reference sequence). In nucleotides, the CDR3 is TGTGCCAGCAGTTCCGACAGGGCAATCAACACCATATATTTT. This translates into CASSSDRAINTIYF.

The rearrangement links TRBV7-3 to TRBJ2-4; TRBD1 agrees at 8 bases. Germline V gives CDR1 SGHTA, CDR2 FQGTGA. V trimming: 3 bases; J trimming: 5 bases; junction bases outside the gene matches: 9. CDR3 length equals 16 residues. The CDR3 sequence is CASSFTPGQGQNIQYF. The CDR3 DNA reads as TGTGCCAGCAGCTTCACACCAGGACAGGGCCAAAACATTCAGTACTTC.

Points on this clone: The sample contains more than one DNA sequence encoding this CDR3. V and J are TRBV28 and TRBJ2-7; 9 bases are a match to TRBD1. This CDR3 is 13 amino acids long. V dropped 4 bases and J dropped 4; count of bases not matched to a gene: 2. Germline V gene lookup returns CDR1 MDHEN and CDR2 SYDVKM. CDR3 DNA: TGTGCCAGCAGTTCGGGACAGGGTTACGAGCAGTACTTC. This translates into CASSSGQGYEQYF.

The rearrangement uses TRBV27 and TRBJ2-7, with 7 bases lining up with TRBD2. The CDR3 has 15 residues. The V gene's germline CDR1 is MNHEY and CDR2 SMNVEV (reference sequence). Trimming removed 6 bases from V and 2 bases from J; junction bases left unmatched: 10. CDR3 DNA: TGTGCCAGCAGGATTCTGGGGGAGGGCACCTACGAGCAGTACTTC. Encoded protein: CASRILGEGTYEQYF.

V usage is TRBV29-1 and J usage is TRBJ2-7, with 10 bases identical to TRBD1. Germline values: CDR1 SQVTM, CDR2 ANQGSEA. This CDR3 spans 14 amino acids. The junction had 6 bases not matched to a gene; V was cut back by 5 bases and J by 2 bases. The CDR3 here is CSVLRTGGTYEQYF. In DNA, the CDR3 is TGCAGCGTTCTCCGGACAGGGGGTACCTACGAGCAGTACTTC.

The chain employs TRBV14 and TRBJ2-1, with TRBD2 as a possible D gene (5 bases). The CDR3 extends over 13 amino acids. The ends were cut back, 4 bases at V and 2 bases at J, with 6 bases in the middle. Germline V CDR1 and CDR2: SGHDN, FVKESK. The CDR3 DNA follows: TGTGCCAGCAGCCGAGGGACCTACAATGAGCAGTTCTTC. Its protein product is CASSRGTYNEQFF.

Only a few counts were recorded for this clone. This chain joins TRBV4-3 and TRBJ2-5; 10 nucleotides align to TRBD2. V gave up 2 bases and J gave up 5 bases; unmatched junction bases: 2. In germline, CDR1 is LGHNA, CDR2 YSLEER. The CDR3 is 14 residues long. The CDR3 loop is CASSQQTSGETQYF. The CDR3 coding sequence is TGCGCCAGCAGCCAACAGACTAGCGGGGAGACCCAGTACTTC.

The CDR3 spells CASSSGTGPETQYF. CDR3 DNA: TGCGCCAGCAGCTCCGGGACAGGACCAGAGACCCAGTACTTC. The V call is TRBV5-1, the J call TRBJ2-5; 8 bases map to TRBD1. Germline values: CDR1 SGHRS, CDR2 YFSETQ. This CDR3 is 14 amino acids long. After removal of 3 bases from V and 4 bases from J, the junction contained 5 bases not matched to a gene.